This passage covers 24 T cell receptor beta chains from one sample sequenced in a study of shared clonotypes between healthy human individuals. TCRdb's table, derived via immunoSEQ multiplex PCR, lists solely in-frame clones and lacks some. The profile shows 100,000 to 120,000 clones, around 71% of them singletons. Sequenced material: memory CD8+ T cells sorted from blood. The subset denotes: CD45RO+ cells pooled with CCR7-negative TemRA cells. The receptors here all came from a woman aged 25 to 45 in good health.

This clone was seen at least ten times. The chain recombines TRBV28 with TRBJ1-4; 7 positions agree with TRBD1. After removal of 8 bases from V and 0 bases from J, the junction contained 12 bases not matched to a gene. The CDR3 contains 17 residues. Germline assignment: CDR1 MDHEN and CDR2 SYDVKM. This CDR3 is CASGKQGSAATNEKLFF. The CDR3 bases are TGTGCCAGCGGAAAACAGGGGTCAGCAGCAACTAATGAAAAACTGTTTTTT.

The chain is built from TRBV10-3 and TRBJ2-7; unclear D gene. CDR1 and CDR2 from the germline V gene are ENHRY and SYGVKD. CDR3 length: 15 residues. Trimming removed 0 bases from V and 2 bases from J, with 11 bases in between. Written as DNA, the CDR3 is TGTGCCATCAGTGAGTCCCTAGGAATTGCCTACGAGCAGTACTTC. Residues: CAISESLGIAYEQYF.

This clone was observed a few times. The chain has TRBV25-1 and TRBJ2-5; 8 bases agree with TRBD1. The ends lost 7 bases at V and 4 bases at J; junction bases unmatched: 11. Germline CDR1 reads MGHDK; CDR2 reads SYGVNS. The CDR3 covers 15 residues. As DNA, the CDR3 is TGTGCCAGCACCGGAGGCGGACAGGGCACAGAGACCCAGTACTTC. Translation: CASTGGGQGTETQYF.

This clone occurred a few times. The rearrangement uses TRBV11-2 and TRBJ1-1; 7 bases fit TRBD1. V lost 5 bases and J lost 6; bases outside the gene matches: 9. Germline lookup yields CDR1 SGHAT and CDR2 FQNNGV. The CDR3 covers 14 residues. The CDR3 region is CASSLRQGNSEAFF. CDR3 coding DNA: TGTGCCAGCAGCCTTAGACAGGGTAATTCTGAAGCTTTCTTT.

This clone turned up a few times. Germline is not matched at one junction end, which may reflect a read error. The genes are TRBV19 and TRBJ1-4; no firm D call. The V gene's germline CDR1 is LNHDA and CDR2 SQIVND (reference sequence). The CDR3 spans 11 residues. The DNA for the CDR3 is TGTGCCAGTAGTGTAGACGAAAAACTGTTTTTT. This translates into CASSVDEKLFF. The whole variable domain, remainder taken from reference TRBV19 and TRBJ1-4, is DGGITQSPKYLFRKEGQNVTLSCEQNLNHDAMYWYRQDPGQGLRLIYYSQIVNDFQKGDIAEGYSVSREKKESFPLTVTSAQKNPTAFYLCASSVDEKLFFGSGTQLSVL.

This clone was observed once. This chain joins TRBV7-8 and TRBJ2-7; TRBD2 aligns across 7 bases. J was trimmed by 6 bases and V by 5 bases; bases with no gene match: 10. In germline, CDR1 is SGHVS, CDR2 FQNEAQ. This CDR3 is built from 14 residues. The CDR3 DNA sequence: TGTGCCAGCAGCAACCGGGGGAGGGGAATCGAGCAGTACTTC. It codes for CASSNRGRGIEQYF.

In this sample, this clone turned up many times. The rearrangement uses TRBV28 and TRBJ1-2; no clear D gene. The CDR3 has 14 amino acids. The germline V and J ends were trimmed by 6 bases and 8 bases, with 19 bases remaining between them. Per germline, CDR1 MDHEN and CDR2 SYDVKM. This CDR3 reads CASSPQEGPWGYTF. The CDR3 bases are TGTGCCAGCAGCCCCCAAGAGGGCCCCTGGGGCTACACCTTC.

The chain links TRBV5-1 to TRBJ2-5, with TRBD1 matching over 7 bases. The DNA matches TRBJ2-7 better at its end, which makes the J call doubtful. This CDR3 is built from 13 residues. Germline V gene sequence: CDR1 SGHRS, CDR2 YFSETQ. In nucleotides, the CDR3 is TGCGCCAGCAGCTTGAGGACAGGCTACGAGCAGTACTTC. Protein sequence: CASSLRTGYEQYF.

This chain uses TRBV2 with TRBJ1-1, with no clear D. The V end lost 2 bases, the J end lost 1 base, and 5 bases lay between the germline ends. The CDR3 spans 13 residues. Germline V gives CDR1 SNHLY, CDR2 FYNNEI. CDR3 region: CASSERWNTEAFF. Written as DNA, the CDR3 is TGTGCCAGCAGTGAAAGGTGGAACACTGAAGCTTTCTTT.

The chain joins TRBV11-1 to TRBJ2-5; 10 bases line up with TRBD2. The J call is in doubt because the DNA end fits TRBJ2-7 better. CDR3 size: 14 residues. Germline-derived CDR1 and CDR2 are SGHAT and FQDESV (reference sequence). The CDR3 loop reads CASSPGTSAYEQYF. CDR3 sequence (DNA): TGTGCCAGCAGCCCAGGGACTAGCGCCTACGAGCAGTACTTC.

Note on this clone: Additional DNA sequences in this sample encode the identical CDR3. The chain employs TRBV27 and TRBJ2-7; D tentatively reads TRBD1 or TRBD2 (6 bases each). From germline, CDR1 is MNHEY and CDR2 SMNVEV (reference sequence). V lost 0 bases, J lost 4 bases, and 13 bases lay in between. The CDR3 extends over 15 amino acids. This CDR3 reads CASSLSSGAGYEQYF. For the CDR3, the DNA is TGTGCCAGCAGTTTATCCTCGGGGGCGGGGTACGAGCAGTACTTC.

This rearrangement joins TRBV7-8 to TRBJ2-6; 12 bases match TRBD2. After removal of 5 bases from V and 1 base from J, the junction contained 6 bases not matched to a gene. The CDR3 has 18 residues. Germline V CDR1 and CDR2: SGHVS, FQNEAQ. The chain's CDR3 is CASSPRLAGESGANVLTF. The CDR3 nucleotides read TGTGCCAGCAGCCCGAGACTAGCGGGAGAATCTGGGGCCAACGTCCTGACTTTC.

In this sample, this clone turned up once. V and J are TRBV20-1 and TRBJ1-2; no clear D gene. The V gene lost 6 bases and the J gene lost 1 base, with 6 bases spanning the gap. This CDR3 has 11 residues. Germline loops: CDR1 DFQATT, CDR2 SNEGSKA (reference sequence). CDR3 DNA sequence: TGCAGTGCCCCCCATAACTATGGCTACACCTTC. It translates to CSAPHNYGYTF.

The CDR3 DNA follows: TGTGCCAGCAGTGCGAGGGACAGCTCGGATTACACTGAAGCTTTCTTT. Its protein is CASSARDSSDYTEAFF. This rearrangement joins TRBV6-1 to TRBJ1-1; 7 bases line up with TRBD1. Germline values: CDR1 MNHNS, CDR2 SASEGT. The CDR3 loop spans 16 amino acids. V gave up 4 bases and J gave up 3 bases; unmatched junction bases: 11.

This clone was seen ten or more times. This rearrangement joins TRBV7-9 to TRBJ2-3, with 7 bases matching TRBD2. The CDR3 sequence is 14 residues long. The V and J ends lost 6 bases and 2 bases, in that order; junction bases with no gene match: 5. Germline V gene data show CDR1 as SEHNR and CDR2 as FQNEAQ (reference sequence). The CDR3 sequence: CASRDGLVTDTQYF. CDR3 in DNA: TGTGCCAGCAGGGACGGACTAGTCACAGATACGCAGTATTTT.

This chain connects TRBV6-6 to TRBJ1-2, with D perhaps TRBD1 (6 bases). Germline values: CDR1 MNHNY, CDR2 SVGAGI (reference sequence). Trimming cost V 8 bases and J 6 bases, with 16 bases left between them. The CDR3 length is 13 residues. The CDR3 spells CASGNRALDGYTF. The CDR3 DNA reads TGTGCCAGCGGAAACAGGGCTCTAGATGGCTACACCTTC.

CDR3 region: CASSKTGRRWTEAFF. In DNA form, the CDR3 reads TGTGCCAGCAGCAAGACAGGGAGGAGATGGACTGAAGCTTTCTTT. V usage is TRBV4-2 and J usage is TRBJ1-1; 7 bases map to TRBD1. The germline gives CDR1 LGHNA, CDR2 YNFKEQ. The V and J ends lost 5 bases and 5 bases, in that order; junction bases with no gene match: 11. The CDR3 consists of 15 residues.

The chain is built from TRBV14 and TRBJ2-5; D is unresolved. Near its end, the DNA agrees better with TRBJ2-7, so the J call may be wrong. The CDR3 runs 13 residues. Germline V gene data show CDR1 as SGHDN and CDR2 as FVKESK. For the CDR3, the DNA is TGTGCCAGCAGCCAATTCATCGGATACGAGCAGTACTTC. Protein sequence: CASSQFIGYEQYF.

The chain uses TRBV19 and TRBJ1-5, with no clear D. V dropped 3 bases and J dropped 2 bases, with 14 bases sitting between them. The germline V gene encodes CDR1 LNHDA and CDR2 SQIVND (reference sequence). This CDR3 region has 16 residues. CDR3 loop: CASSIQVGNRNQPQHF. CDR3 DNA sequence: TGTGCCAGTAGTATTCAGGTAGGGAACCGCAATCAGCCCCAGCATTTT.

This clone was recorded a few times. The chain joins TRBV10-2 to TRBJ2-3; D is unresolved. The V gene lost 4 bases and the J gene lost 2 bases, with 4 bases spanning the gap. Germline assignment: CDR1 WSHSY and CDR2 SAAADI. The CDR3 totals 12 residues. CDR3 sequence: CASSGTTDTQYF. The DNA for the CDR3 is TGCGCCAGCAGTGGAACCACAGATACGCAGTATTTT.

This clone was observed a few times. The chain joins TRBV7-6 to TRBJ2-1; 7 bases align to TRBD1. Germline loops: CDR1 SGHVS, CDR2 FNYEAQ. The CDR3 has 15 amino acids. After removal of 5 bases from V and 3 bases from J, the junction contained 7 bases not matched to a gene. CDR3 loop: CASSQQYRGYNEQFF. The CDR3 DNA is TGTGCCAGCAGCCAACAATACAGGGGCTACAATGAGCAGTTCTTC.

The rearrangement joins TRBV2 to TRBJ2-1; 11 bases match TRBD2. Germline V gene data show CDR1 as SNHLY and CDR2 as FYNNEI. With V trimmed by 8 bases and J by 0 bases, 18 bases remained unmatched. This CDR3 has 20 residues. The CDR3 reads CASLPPTSGKPGSSYNEQFF. DNA for the CDR3: TGTGCCAGCCTCCCACCGACTAGCGGGAAACCTGGGAGCTCCTACAATGAGCAGTTCTTC.

This rearrangement joins TRBV19 to TRBJ2-7; TRBD1 matches at 12 bases. V gave up 5 bases and J gave up 4 bases; unmatched junction bases: 3. CDR3 size: 14 residues. Germline CDR1 LNHDA, CDR2 SQIVND (reference sequence). The CDR3 DNA reads TGTGCCAGTAGTTTGGGACAGGGGGCGTACGAGCAGTACTTC. This gives the protein CASSLGQGAYEQYF.

The chain uses TRBV28 and TRBJ2-7, with D possibly TRBD1 on 7 matching bases. The CDR3 consists of 14 residues. CDR1 MDHEN and CDR2 SYDVKM come from the germline V gene. V shed 6 bases and J shed 0 bases, with 12 bases lying between them. The CDR3 loop reads CASSARGDSYEQYF. In DNA form, the CDR3 reads TGTGCCAGCAGCGCCAGGGGGGACTCCTACGAGCAGTACTTC. Together with reference TRBV28 and TRBJ2-7, the CDR3 gives the full variable domain: DVKVTQSSRYLVKRTGEKVFLECVQDMDHENMFWYRQDPGLGLRLIYFSYDVKMKEKGDIPEGYSVSREKKERFSLILESASTNQTSMYLCASSARGDSYEQYFGPGTRLTVT.